These 18 T cell receptor beta chains originate from one sample sequenced in a study of blood T cell repertoires in COVID-19. Sequencing used immunoSEQ multiplex PCR; TCRdb keeps in-frame clones, though not all of them. The table has about 310,000 clones, about nine tenths seen once; the top ten hold 1%. The sample consisted of peripheral blood. The receptors derive from a man in his fifties or sixties with active or convalescent COVID-19.

The chain employs TRBV4-3 and TRBJ1-6; D gene unclear. V shed 0 bases and J shed 13 bases, with 16 bases lying between them. The germline V gene has CDR1 LGHNA and CDR2 YSLEER. This CDR3 has 15 amino acids. The CDR3 region has the DNA TGCGCCAGCAGCCAAGATAAACCAGTCGTTTCGCCCCTCCACTTT. The encoded protein is CASSQDKPVVSPLHF.

This clone has just one count. The gene calls are TRBV2 and TRBJ2-3; TRBD2 is a possible D gene (5 bases). Per the germline V gene, CDR1 is SNHLY and CDR2 is FYNNEI. Trimming cost V 0 bases and J 1 base, with 11 bases left between them. The CDR3 loop spans 16 amino acids. In DNA form, the CDR3 reads TGTGCCAGCAGTGAAGCGCGCCGGGGTGGCACAGATACGCAGTATTTT. This encodes CASSEARRGGTDTQYF.

Comments on this clone: A junction end diverges from the germline sequence, so it may reflect a read error. This rearrangement joins TRBV28 to TRBJ1-1; 7 bases align to TRBD1. The CDR3 is made up of 13 amino acids. Per the germline V gene, CDR1 is MDHEN and CDR2 is SYDVKM. CDR3 DNA sequence: TGTGCCAGCAGTTTATCCGCAGGGGGTGGAGAGATCTTT. It translates to CASSLSAGGGEIF.

V gene TRBV5-4 combines with J gene TRBJ1-1; a weak D match, TRBD1 (5 bases). This CDR3 contains 15 residues. Germline CDR1 reads SGHNT; CDR2 reads YYREEE (reference sequence). With 1 base removed from V and 0 bases from J, the gap between germline ends came to 10 bases. CDR3 sequence (DNA): TGTGCCAGCAGCTTGACGGCAGGGATGAACACTGAAGCTTTCTTT. Residues: CASSLTAGMNTEAFF.

The chain joins TRBV30 to TRBJ1-6; TRBD1 aligns across 7 bases. Germline V gene sequence: CDR1 GTSNPN, CDR2 SVGIG (reference sequence). The length of the CDR3 is 15 residues. J was trimmed by 3 bases and V by 3 bases; bases with no gene match: 5. DNA of the CDR3: TGTGCCTGGAGGGCGAGGGACAGCTATAATTCACCCCTCCACTTT. Protein product: CAWRARDSYNSPLHF.

This clone showed up just once. V gene TRBV29-1 combines with J gene TRBJ2-1; TRBD1 matches at 11 bases. CDR3 length: 14 amino acids. Losses at the gene ends were 4 bases for V and 9 bases for J; bases not matched to a gene: 8. In germline, CDR1 is SQVTM, CDR2 ANQGSEA. The CDR3 here is CSVVGQGVTGEQFF. CDR3 in DNA: TGCAGCGTTGTGGGACAGGGGGTGACGGGTGAGCAGTTCTTC.

In this sample, this clone turned up once. The chain has TRBV7-8 and TRBJ1-2, with TRBD1 matching 9 bases. V shed 4 bases, J shed 4 bases, and the junction held 4 bases outside the gene matches. Germline V lookup: CDR1 SGHVS, CDR2 FQNEAQ. CDR3 length: 14 amino acids. The DNA of the CDR3 is TGTGCCAGCAGCTCACAGGGGGCGGGCTATGGCTACACCTTC. Its protein is CASSSQGAGYGYTF.

The chain has TRBV11-2 and TRBJ2-1; D not resolved. This CDR3 region has 15 residues. The V end was cut by 2 bases, the J end by 4 bases, with 12 bases between. The germline CDR1 and CDR2 sequences are SGHAT and FQNNGV. The CDR3 bases are TGTGCCAGCAGCTTAATTTCGACACCGTACAATGAGCAGTTCTTC. Its protein product is CASSLISTPYNEQFF.

The chain carries TRBV28 and TRBJ1-2, with D possibly matching TRBD1 (5 bases). Trimming cost V 3 bases and J 8 bases, with 19 bases left between them. CDR3 length: 15 residues. Germline V gene data show CDR1 as MDHEN and CDR2 as SYDVKM. The CDR3 sequence: CASSFRRDRVGGYTF. CDR3 DNA: TGTGCCAGCAGTTTCCGCAGGGATCGAGTGGGGGGCTACACCTTC.

The rearrangement links TRBV11-2 to TRBJ2-7; 7 bases line up with TRBD1. V lost 3 bases and J lost 3; bases outside the gene matches: 8. The CDR3 has 15 residues. CDR1 and CDR2 (germline): SGHAT, FQNNGV. For the CDR3, the DNA is TGTGCCAGCAGCTTCGCCCGGGACAGACTCTACGAGCAGTACTTC. This translates into CASSFARDRLYEQYF.

For this clone: Other DNA sequences of this sample code for an identical CDR3. The rearrangement links TRBV5-1 to TRBJ2-3, with 8 bases fitting TRBD1. Germline V CDR1 and CDR2: SGHRS, YFSETQ. CDR3 size: 14 residues. V lost 4 bases, J lost 6 bases, and 7 bases stayed unmatched. DNA for the CDR3: TGCGCCAGCAGCAGCGGACAGGGAGCGGATACGCAGTATTTT. Residues: CASSSGQGADTQYF. The variable domain in full, with the rest retrieved from reference TRBV5-1 and TRBJ2-3, is KAGVTQTPRYLIKTRGQQVTLSCSPISGHRSVSWYQQTPGQGLQFLFEYFSETQRNKGNFPGRFSGRQFSNSRSEMNVSTLELGDSALYLCASSSGQGADTQYFGPGTRLTVL.

V and J are TRBV30 and TRBJ1-2, with D maybe TRBD1 (6 bases). Germline lookup yields CDR1 GTSNPN and CDR2 SVGIG (reference sequence). V lost 2 bases and J 7 bases, leaving 14 bases between the germline ends. This CDR3 is 13 amino acids long. CDR3 coding DNA: TGTGCCTGGAGTAGCTGGACAGACGGTGGCTACACCTTC. As protein: CAWSSWTDGGYTF.

The J gene is TRBJ2-1, the V gene TRBV7-2, with D possibly being TRBD2 (6 bases). This CDR3 has 18 amino acids. Germline CDR1 SGHTA, CDR2 FQGNSA. Trimming stripped 3 bases from V and 12 bases from J, with 30 bases between. Here the CDR3 DNA reads TGTGCCAGCAGCTTCACGTCTAACCACCGGGGGACGGGGGTTGGGCAGTTCTTC. It encodes CASSFTSNHRGTGVGQFF.

As DNA, the CDR3 is TGTGCCAGCAGACAGGGGTCGACCGGGGAGCTGTTTTTT. It is translated as CASRQGSTGELFF. V usage is TRBV28 and J usage is TRBJ2-2; 7 bases are shared with TRBD1. CDR1 and CDR2 (germline): MDHEN, SYDVKM. V dropped 6 bases and J dropped 5; count of bases not matched to a gene: 3. The CDR3 length is 13 residues.

CDR3 sequence: CASSPGTGAQPQHF. CDR3 nucleotides: TGCGCCAGCAGCCCTGGGACAGGGGCTCAGCCCCAGCATTTT. The chain links TRBV4-3 to TRBJ1-5; 10 bases fit TRBD1. The CDR3 has 14 amino acids. Germline V gene sequence: CDR1 LGHNA, CDR2 YSLEER. V shed 4 bases, J shed 6 bases, and the junction held 3 bases outside the gene matches.

The chain links TRBV27 to TRBJ2-7; 14 bases match TRBD2. The trim removed 5 bases at V and 2 bases at J, leaving 5 bases unmatched. The CDR3 runs 16 residues. Germline CDR1 reads MNHEY; CDR2 reads SMNVEV (reference sequence). CDR3 in amino acids: CASSAGLAGATYEQYF. CDR3 nucleotides: TGTGCCAGCAGTGCGGGACTAGCGGGAGCCACCTACGAGCAGTACTTC.

This clone was observed a single time. The chain is built from TRBV27 and TRBJ2-2, with TRBD1 identical over 7 bases. Losses at the gene ends were 6 bases for V and 5 bases for J; bases not matched to a gene: 9. The CDR3 spans 15 residues. Germline-derived CDR1 and CDR2 are MNHEY and SMNVEV (reference sequence). CDR3 residues: CASRPGQIPTGELFF. The CDR3 coding sequence is TGTGCCAGCAGACCGGGACAGATACCTACCGGGGAGCTGTTTTTT.

This chain uses TRBV6-6 with TRBJ1-5; D uncertain. Germline V gene lookup returns CDR1 MNHNY and CDR2 SVGAGI (reference sequence). Trimming took 3 bases from V and 3 from J, leaving 9 bases between them. This CDR3 is built from 14 residues. In nucleotides, the CDR3 is TGTGCCAGCAGTTATTCCCAAAACAATCAGCCCCAGCATTTT. It translates to CASSYSQNNQPQHF.